This T cell receptor beta chain stems from a study of blood T cell repertoires in COVID-19. Across the study: T cells, B-cell-depleted T cells, or PBMCs provided the cDNA or gDNA that served as material.

Profiled with immunoSEQ multiplex PCR; TCRdb holds only in-frame clones, not every one. Among fewer than 500,000 clones, approximately 90% were seen once, and the ten largest hold roughly 0.87%. Sequencing used peripheral blood. The clonotype was recovered from a man aged 18 to 30 with COVID-19, enrolled during active disease.

CDR3 nucleotides: TGTGCCAGCATCGAGAGGAGCTCCTACAATGAGCAGTTCTTC. Its protein is CASIERSSYNEQFF. The chain recombines TRBV28 with TRBJ2-1; D is unclear. The CDR3 extends over 14 amino acids. From germline, CDR1 is MDHEN and CDR2 SYDVKM. V was cut by 7 bases and J by 0 bases, with 10 bases left in between.